The 21 T cell receptor beta chains below were found in one sample sequenced in a study of identical twins' blood T cells. TCRdb used MiXCR to reprocess the 5' RACE reads, holding one entry per CDR3 protein. Of 400,000 or so distinct CDR3 sequences listed, 28% are singletons. Sequencing input: PBMCs. Receptors originate from a woman between 18 and 55 years old in good health.

The rearrangement uses TRBV3-1 and TRBJ1-1; D unclear. The CDR3 has 14 residues. CDR1 LGHDT and CDR2 YNNKEL come from the germline V gene (reference sequence). V was clipped by 4 bases and J by 6 bases, with 15 bases between them. CDR3 region: CASSPRHWPAEAFF. The CDR3 nucleotides are TGTGCCAGCAGCCCGCGTCACTGGCCTGCTGAAGCTTTCTTT.

The V call is TRBV20-1, the J call TRBJ1-6; no reliable D call. Trimming took off 0 bases at V and 6 bases at J, with 6 bases between the two ends. CDR1 is DFQATT and CDR2 is SNEGSKA in the germline V gene (reference sequence). CDR3 size: 13 residues. DNA for the CDR3: TGCAGTGCTAGAGAAGGTCTTAATTCACCCCTCCACTTT. Translating gives CSAREGLNSPLHF.

This clonotype was found many times. The chain recombines TRBV28 with TRBJ1-2; D is ambiguous. This CDR3 region has 12 residues. Trimming took off 5 bases at V and 5 bases at J, with 9 bases between the two ends. The germline V gene encodes CDR1 MDHEN and CDR2 SYDVKM. The CDR3 protein is CASSPPGYGYTF. CDR3 nucleotide sequence: TGTGCCAGCAGTCCGCCGGGGTATGGCTACACCTTC.

The chain recombines TRBV4-1 with TRBJ1-1; D is undetermined. V gave up 1 base and J gave up 0 bases, with 6 bases separating them. Germline CDR1 reads MGHRA; CDR2 reads YSYEKL. The CDR3 has 14 residues. In DNA form, the CDR3 reads TGCGCCAGCAGCCAAGTCCACCTGAACACTGAAGCTTTCTTT. It encodes CASSQVHLNTEAFF.

The chain employs TRBV9 and TRBJ2-3; D may match TRBD1 or TRBD2 (5 bases each). Germline loops: CDR1 SGDLS, CDR2 YYNGEE. V was pared by 5 bases and J by 6 bases, with 13 bases between. The CDR3 extends over 13 amino acids. The CDR3 region has the DNA TGTGCCAGCAGAGGACAAGGGGACGATACGCAGTATTTT. This encodes CASRGQGDDTQYF. Full variable domain (rest looked up from reference TRBV9 and TRBJ2-3): DSGVTQTPKHLITATGQRVTLRCSPRSGDLSVYWYQQSLDQGLQFLIQYYNGEERAKGNILERFSAQQFPDLHSELNLSSLELGDSALYFCASRGQGDDTQYFGPGTRLTVL.

This clonotype was recorded many times. The chain couples TRBV5-4 to TRBJ2-3; D possibly corresponds to TRBD2 (5 bases). The germline CDR1 and CDR2 sequences are SGHNT and YYREEE (reference sequence). The CDR3 is 14 residues long. V was trimmed by 2 bases and J by 0 bases, leaving 7 bases between them. The CDR3 DNA follows: TGTGCCAGCAGCTTTACGGGAAGCACAGATACGCAGTATTTT. This translates into CASSFTGSTDTQYF. Supplemented by reference TRBV5-4 and TRBJ2-3, the full variable domain reads ETGVTQSPTHLIKTRGQQVTLRCSSQSGHNTVSWYQQALGQGPQFIFQYYREEENGRGNFPPRFSGLQFPNYSSELNVNALELDDSALYLCASSFTGSTDTQYFGPGTRLTVL.

To note about this clonotype: A junction end diverges from the germline sequence, so it may reflect a read error. The J gene is TRBJ1-1, the V gene TRBV29-1; TRBD1 aligns across 9 bases. Germline V gives CDR1 SQVTM, CDR2 ANQGSEA. CDR3 length equals 13 residues. In DNA form, the CDR3 reads TGCAGCGTTGATGGGGACAGGGTGACTGAAGCTTTATTT. Protein sequence: CSVDGDRVTEALF.

Comment on this clonotype: Germline is not matched at one junction end, which may reflect a read error. V gene TRBV11-3 combines with J gene TRBJ2-1; possibly TRBD2 for D (7 bases). Germline lookup yields CDR1 SGHNT and CDR2 YENEEA. This CDR3 is built from 13 residues. This CDR3 is CASSLVAGARELF. CDR3 in DNA: TGTGCCAGCAGCTTAGTGGCGGGGGCGCGAGAGTTATTC.

V is TRBV12-3 or TRBV12-4 and J is TRBJ1-1; D unresolved. V was pared by 2 bases and J by 11 bases, with 12 bases between. CDR3 length: 12 amino acids. CDR3 sequence reads: CASSLSPGSAFF. The CDR3 coding sequence is TGTGCCAGCAGTTTATCACCGGGCTCGGCTTTCTTT.

This clonotype has ten or more counts. This chain connects TRBV29-1 to TRBJ1-1; D not resolved. Germline V gives CDR1 SQVTM, CDR2 ANQGSEA. There are 13 residues in the CDR3. V was pared by 7 bases and J by 0 bases, with 12 bases between. This chain's CDR3 is CSGGSVMNTEAFF. CDR3 sequence (DNA): TGCAGCGGTGGCTCTGTGATGAACACTGAAGCTTTCTTT.

In this sample, this clonotype turned up a few times. The CDR3 loop reads CSASGSPQETQYF. The DNA for the CDR3 is TGCAGTGCTAGCGGGAGTCCACAAGAGACCCAGTACTTC. The V call is TRBV20-1, the J call TRBJ2-5; possible D gene TRBD2, 6 bases. The germline CDR1 and CDR2 sequences are DFQATT and SNEGSKA (reference sequence). The CDR3 spans 13 residues. Trimming cost V 3 bases and J 2 bases, with 10 bases left between them.

The V call is TRBV3-1, the J call TRBJ2-2; D unresolved. Germline V CDR1 and CDR2: LGHDT, YNNKEL (reference sequence). The CDR3 is made up of 16 amino acids. V lost 0 bases and J lost 2, with 10 bases in between. Written as DNA, the CDR3 is TGTGCCAGCAGCCAAGATCTCTGGGAAAACACCGGGGAGCTGTTTTTT. Translation: CASSQDLWENTGELFF.

This clonotype occurred many times. The chain employs TRBV30 and TRBJ2-3, with 8 bases matching TRBD2. The V segment lost 2 bases and the J segment 5 bases; nucleotides outside the gene matches: 9. Germline V gives CDR1 GTSNPN, CDR2 SVGIG (reference sequence). This CDR3 is built from 15 residues. The CDR3 reads CAWSLGAGVRDTQYF. The CDR3 DNA reads as TGTGCCTGGAGTCTAGGAGCGGGAGTAAGAGATACGCAGTATTTT.

This clonotype came up a few times. The CDR3: CASSRPGMLYGYTF. The CDR3 bases are TGTGCCAGCAGCCGACCAGGGATGCTATATGGCTACACCTTC. The chain is built from TRBV3-1 and TRBJ1-2, with a possible D match to TRBD1 (5 bases). Germline-derived CDR1 and CDR2 are LGHDT and YNNKEL (reference sequence). CDR3 length: 14 amino acids. Trimming removed 4 bases from V and 5 bases from J, with 14 bases in between.

The J gene is TRBJ2-1, the V gene TRBV11-2, with D maybe TRBD2 (6 bases). V was trimmed by 2 bases and J by 3 bases, leaving 11 bases between them. There are 15 residues in the CDR3. Germline V CDR1 and CDR2: SGHAT, FQNNGV. The CDR3 sequence is CASSLRLGNYNEQFF. CDR3 nucleotide sequence: TGTGCCAGCAGCTTAAGACTAGGCAACTACAATGAGCAGTTCTTC.

The sample holds many counts of this clonotype. The chain uses TRBV6-5 and TRBJ2-1, with 7 bases fitting TRBD2. The CDR3 is 15 residues long. The germline V gene has CDR1 MNHEY and CDR2 SVGAGI. V gave up 3 bases and J gave up 2 bases; unmatched junction bases: 4. The CDR3 nucleotides read TGTGCCAGCAGTTATTTAGGACTAGCCTACAATGAGCAGTTCTTC. It encodes CASSYLGLAYNEQFF.

About this clonotype: An end of the junction differs from the germline gene, which may be a read error. J is TRBJ1-5 and V is TRBV7-2; no reliable D call. Germline V gives CDR1 SGHTA, CDR2 FQGNSA. CDR3 length: 13 residues. Here the CDR3 reads CASILGLEQPQHF. CDR3 coding DNA: TGTGCCAGCATCTTAGGTCTAGAACAGCCCCAGCATTTT.

This clonotype appeared many times. The rearrangement uses TRBV29-1 and TRBJ2-5; D unresolved. Germline V gene lookup returns CDR1 SQVTM and CDR2 ANQGSEA. The V and J ends lost 4 bases and 7 bases respectively, with 13 bases between them. The CDR3 totals 12 residues. CDR3 protein: CSVVPYPLTQYF. CDR3 coding DNA: TGCAGCGTTGTGCCTTATCCATTGACCCAGTACTTC.

V is TRBV16 and J is TRBJ1-4; D remains unclear. The CDR3 sequence is 15 residues long. The V gene lost 4 bases and the J gene lost 4 bases, with 13 bases spanning the gap. Germline V lookup: CDR1 KGHSY, CDR2 FQNENV. CDR3 protein: CASSPSGSFNEKLFF. DNA for the CDR3: TGTGCCAGCAGCCCATCCGGGAGCTTTAATGAAAAACTGTTTTTT.

This clonotype was found once. The chain combines TRBV9 with TRBJ2-2; D uncertain. The germline V gene encodes CDR1 SGDLS and CDR2 YYNGEE. The CDR3 runs to 13 residues. V gave up 2 bases and J gave up 6 bases, with 8 bases separating them. CDR3 protein: CASSVLQSGELFF. DNA for the CDR3: TGTGCCAGCAGCGTGTTGCAGTCCGGGGAGCTGTTTTTT.

V usage is TRBV7-2 and J usage is TRBJ1-2, with 9 bases matching TRBD1. Germline V gene sequence: CDR1 SGHTA, CDR2 FQGNSA. The length of the CDR3 is 16 residues. Unmatched junction bases numbered 9, after V lost 2 bases and J lost 5 bases. The CDR3 reads CASSLTPLGQGYGYTF. CDR3 nucleotide sequence: TGTGCCAGCAGCTTAACCCCCCTCGGACAGGGGTATGGCTACACCTTC.